Sequencing of this T cell receptor beta chain was carried out in a study of T cells expressing NK-cell markers. In the study overall: Sequencing covered eight donors, seven HCMV-seropositive and one seronegative.

Germline values: CDR1 SQVTM, CDR2 ANQGSEA. The CDR3 consists of 15 residues. Note on this clonotype: The antigen remains unidentified.

Beta-chain TCR cDNA was generated via 5'RACE template switching with UMIs. TCRdb derives one entry per CDR3 protein from the 5' RACE reads, leaving out DNA. This sample's table reports about 180,000 distinct CDR3 sequences. Study-wide points: Among CD8+ T cells from five or six donors, dominant NKG2C+ clonotypes accounted for about 1.0-7.0%.

The rearrangement links TRBV29-1 to TRBJ2-3; with no DNA, the TCRdb D assignment of TRBD1 cannot be verified. The sample comprised blood T cells: a sorted CD56 or NKG2C T cell subset, CD4+ or CD8+ T cells, or bulk PBMC T cells (not recorded which). The source is a man aged 18-75 years in good health. CDR3 sequence reads: CSVEDRGQGADTQYF.